This TCR beta chain appears in the sequencing data of a study of Ad26.COV2.S vaccination and SARS-CoV-2 variants. Study background: Once or twice, 56 days apart, Ad26.COV2.S was delivered intramuscularly. Notes on the study in general: Vaccine recipients and placebo recipients showed similar non-spike TCR breadth.

Noted treatment: around 19 received Ad26.COV2.S at low or high dose, single or two shots; about 5 received placebo; per-sample allocation not given. The study sampled participants on day 63 after the first vaccine or placebo injection. In the case of this clone: Its antigen is currently unknown.

This CDR3 has 14 amino acids. Germline CDR1 and CDR2: LGHDT and YNNKEL (reference sequence). Trimming pared 4 bases from V and 4 bases from J, leaving 10 bases between. Some clones are missing from TCRdb's copy, which holds only in-frame ones; the method was immunoSEQ multiplex PCR. The profile shows some 340,000 clones, around 84% of them singletons. This chain links TRBV3-1 (or the pseudogene TRBV3-2) with TRBJ1-4; a possible D gene is TRBD1 (5 bases). This clonotype was obtained from a person between 18 and 59 years old who received the Ad26.COV2.S COVID-19 vaccine or a placebo. Specimen: peripheral blood, collected in a trial of Ad26.COV2.S vaccine versus placebo. CDR3 in DNA: TGTGCCAGCAGCCTTCGGGGGGTTAATGAAAAACTGTTTTTT. As protein: CASSLRGVNEKLFF.